This T cell receptor beta chain comes out of a study of sequential checkpoint blockade in melanoma. Study overall: First-line arms were nivolumab then ipilimumab, or the reverse, randomized 1:1. Maintenance nivolumab came after either treatment sequence.

Method: immunoSEQ multiplex PCR; TCRdb's copy keeps in-frame clones and lacks some. This sample has over 10,000 clones, with roughly four fifths found just once. Indicated treatment: randomized to nivolumab then ipilimumab (arm A) or the reverse (arm B). No patient had prior DNA-damaging chemotherapy. PBMC sorting kept live CD3+CD8+ cells without CD19 or CD56. The CDR3 length is 13 residues. CDR1 is SGHVS and CDR2 is FNYEAQ in the germline V gene. V was cut by 5 bases and J by 4 bases, with 11 bases left in between. The sequenced sample was CD8+ T cells sorted from blood (inferred from file names), obtained from a patient given nivolumab and ipilimumab in sequence. The clonotype comes from a human donor with melanoma. The chain joins TRBV7-6 to TRBJ1-2; perhaps TRBD1 as D (6 bases). The CDR3 reads CASSPGDIYGYTF. The CDR3 DNA follows: TGTGCCAGCAGCCCCGGGGACATCTATGGCTACACCTTC.